Listed here are 30 T cell receptor beta chains from one sample, sequenced in a study of blood T cell repertoires in COVID-19. Clones were read by immunoSEQ multiplex PCR, and TCRdb kept only the in-frame ones, dropping some. The sample yields around 370,000 clones, 91% seen once. Sequenced: peripheral blood. The receptors derive from a woman between 18 and 29 years old who had recovered from COVID-19.

The V gene is TRBV10-3, the J gene TRBJ2-1; D gene uncertain. Trimming cost V 2 bases and J 3 bases, with 14 bases left between them. This CDR3 has 16 amino acids. Germline CDR1 reads ENHRY; CDR2 reads SYGVKD. CDR3 coding DNA: TGTGCCATCAGTGAGCAACTGACGCAGGTCTACAATGAGCAGTTCTTC. It translates to CAISEQLTQVYNEQFF.

The chain is built from TRBV27 and TRBJ1-5; D remains ambiguous. V lost 6 bases and J lost 7, with 10 bases in between. Germline loops: CDR1 MNHEY, CDR2 SMNVEV (reference sequence). The CDR3 is made up of 12 amino acids. The CDR3 loop reads CASSSNGQPQHF. DNA of the CDR3: TGTGCCAGCAGCTCTAACGGGCAGCCCCAGCATTTT.

A single count supports this clone. The J gene is TRBJ2-5, the V gene TRBV3-1 (or the pseudogene TRBV3-2); a weak D match, TRBD2 (5 bases). Trimming pared 1 base from V and 5 bases from J, leaving 8 bases between. The length of the CDR3 is 13 residues. Germline V gene data show CDR1 as LGHDT and CDR2 as YNNKEL (reference sequence). The CDR3 sequence: CASSQGGLETQYF. For the CDR3, the DNA is TGTGCCAGCAGCCAAGGAGGGTTGGAGACCCAGTACTTC.

This clone was recorded once. This CDR3 is CAWSVSSGQETQYF. For the CDR3, the DNA is TGTGCCTGGAGTGTTTCAAGCGGACAAGAGACCCAGTACTTC. This chain uses TRBV30 with TRBJ2-5, with D maybe TRBD2 (5 bases). V lost 0 bases, J lost 2 bases, and 10 bases lay in between. Germline V gives CDR1 GTSNPN, CDR2 SVGIG (reference sequence). CDR3 size: 14 residues.

The chain recombines TRBV19 with TRBJ1-1; TRBD1 matches at 8 bases. This CDR3 is built from 15 residues. Germline V gene data show CDR1 as LNHDA and CDR2 as SQIVND (reference sequence). The trim removed 5 bases at V and 4 bases at J, leaving 9 bases unmatched. DNA for the CDR3: TGTGCCAGTAGTGGAGACAGGGGTTTCGCCACTGAAGCTTTCTTT. This codes for CASSGDRGFATEAFF. Filled out from reference TRBV19 and TRBJ1-1, the complete variable domain reads DGGITQSPKYLFRKEGQNVTLSCEQNLNHDAMYWYRQDPGQGLRLIYYSQIVNDFQKGDIAEGYSVSREKKESFPLTVTSAQKNPTAFYLCASSGDRGFATEAFFGQGTRLTVV.

The chain employs TRBV27 and TRBJ2-7, with TRBD2 matching over 13 bases. The CDR3 runs to 16 residues. CDR1 MNHEY and CDR2 SMNVEV come from the germline V gene (reference sequence). Trimming removed 5 bases from V and 4 bases from J; junction bases left unmatched: 8. The CDR3 loop reads CASSPSRLAGGYEQYV. Written as DNA, the CDR3 is TGTGCCAGCAGTCCATCAAGACTAGCGGGAGGTTACGAGCAGTACGTC.

Regarding this clone: Other DNA variants within this sample encode the same CDR3. The chain is built from TRBV6-2 or TRBV6-3 and TRBJ2-7; the match to TRBD2 covers 8 bases. The V and J ends lost 0 bases and 4 bases, in that order; junction bases with no gene match: 2. CDR1 and CDR2 from the germline V gene are MNHEY and SVGEGT. This CDR3 comprises 14 residues. DNA for the CDR3: TGTGCCAGCAGTTACTCGACTAGCGCTTACGAGCAGTACGTC. Translation gives CASSYSTSAYEQYV.

The chain carries TRBV7-9 and TRBJ1-1, with no clear D. Trimming shortened V by 2 bases and J by 5 bases, and 6 bases separated the two germline ends. CDR3 size: 12 residues. The germline V gene encodes CDR1 SEHNR and CDR2 FQNEAQ (reference sequence). The chain's CDR3 is CASSLILTEAFF. In DNA, the CDR3 is TGTGCCAGCAGCTTAATCTTGACTGAAGCTTTCTTT. The full variable domain, completed using reference TRBV7-9 and TRBJ1-1, is DTGVSQNPRHKITKRGQNVTFRCDPISEHNRLYWYRQTLGQGPEFLTYFQNEAQLEKSRLLSDRFSAERPKGSFSTLEIQRTEQGDSAMYLCASSLILTEAFFGQGTRLTVV.

The chain couples TRBV2 to TRBJ2-1; TRBD2 might be the D (6 bases). CDR1 and CDR2 (germline): SNHLY, FYNNEI. The CDR3 is made up of 13 amino acids. V lost 8 bases to trimming and J lost 1 base, with 9 bases between them. DNA of the CDR3: TGTGCCAGCCATAGCGGATCCTACAATGAGCAGTTCTTC. Translation: CASHSGSYNEQFF.

This clone was seen only once. This chain joins TRBV7-2 and TRBJ1-5; 7 positions match TRBD1. The ends lost 2 bases at V and 7 bases at J; junction bases unmatched: 5. The CDR3 consists of 14 residues. CDR1 SGHTA and CDR2 FQGNSA come from the germline V gene. CDR3 amino acids: CASSLMLGGQPQHF. In nucleotides, the CDR3 is TGTGCCAGCAGCTTAATGCTAGGGGGCCAGCCCCAGCATTTT.

The V call is TRBV4-3, the J call TRBJ1-2, with D perhaps TRBD1 (6 bases). This CDR3 comprises 13 residues. Germline V gene lookup returns CDR1 LGHNA and CDR2 YSLEER. With 4 bases removed from V and 8 bases from J, the gap between germline ends came to 14 bases. For the CDR3, the DNA is TGCGCCAGCAGCCCTTCAGGGGTCGGGGGCTACACCTTC. Protein: CASSPSGVGGYTF.

The chain joins TRBV3-1 (or the pseudogene TRBV3-2) to TRBJ2-1; TRBD2 matches 7 bases. J was trimmed by 4 bases and V by 7 bases; bases with no gene match: 7. CDR1 is LGHDT and CDR2 is YNNKEL in the germline V gene (reference sequence). The CDR3 is made up of 14 amino acids. The CDR3 loop reads CASKNSGEYNEQFF. DNA of the CDR3: TGTGCCAGCAAGAACAGCGGGGAATACAATGAGCAGTTCTTC.

CDR3 in amino acids: CATSRDGVAAYNEQFF. Here the CDR3 DNA reads TGTGCCACCAGCAGAGATGGGGTAGCGGCCTACAATGAGCAGTTCTTC. This chain connects TRBV15 to TRBJ2-1; tentatively, D is TRBD2 (6 bases). Germline lookup yields CDR1 LNHNV and CDR2 YYDKDF (reference sequence). V lost 0 bases to trimming and J lost 2 bases, with 11 bases between them. CDR3 length: 16 amino acids.

The chain employs TRBV6-5 and TRBJ1-5; TRBD1 is a possible D gene (5 bases). The CDR3 extends over 14 amino acids. Trimming took 11 bases from V and 6 from J, leaving 20 bases between them. The germline V gene encodes CDR1 MNHEY and CDR2 SVGAGI. The CDR3 region has the DNA TGTGCCTCTCACGCGGCCAGGGCCGGTCAGCCCCAGCATTTT. Amino acids: CASHAARAGQPQHF.

V and J are TRBV5-1 and TRBJ1-2; 8 nucleotides match TRBD1. The CDR3 totals 17 residues. V was clipped by 2 bases and J by 0 bases; unmatched bases: 9. The V gene's germline CDR1 is SGHRS and CDR2 YFSETQ. CDR3 nucleotide sequence: TGCGCCAGCAGCTTAACATCAGACAGGGGAGCTAACTATGGCTACACCTTC. This gives the protein CASSLTSDRGANYGYTF.

The chain carries TRBV9 and TRBJ2-1; D remains ambiguous. V lost 2 bases and J 0 bases, leaving 9 bases between the germline ends. In germline, CDR1 is SGDLS, CDR2 YYNGEE. The CDR3 totals 15 residues. CDR3 nucleotides: TGTGCCAGCAGCGTCAGACTCAGCTCCTACAATGAGCAGTTCTTC. Translation: CASSVRLSSYNEQFF.

This clone was picked up one time. The gene calls are TRBV7-9 and TRBJ2-1, with 11 bases fitting TRBD1. This CDR3 is 17 amino acids long. CDR1 and CDR2 (germline): SEHNR, FQNEAQ (reference sequence). After removal of 1 base from V and 3 bases from J, the junction contained 5 bases not matched to a gene. The CDR3 reads CASSLGAGTGGYNEQFF. CDR3 in DNA: TGTGCCAGCAGCTTAGGTGCCGGGACAGGGGGCTACAATGAGCAGTTCTTC. The full variable domain, with the rest looked up from reference TRBV7-9 and TRBJ2-1, is DTGVSQNPRHKITKRGQNVTFRCDPISEHNRLYWYRQTLGQGPEFLTYFQNEAQLEKSRLLSDRFSAERPKGSFSTLEIQRTEQGDSAMYLCASSLGAGTGGYNEQFFGPGTRLTVL.

This chain uses TRBV7-2 with TRBJ2-5; D unresolved. V lost 0 bases, J lost 5 bases, and 10 bases lay in between. The CDR3 has 14 residues. Germline V CDR1 and CDR2: SGHTA, FQGNSA. The CDR3 reads CASSLAGRRETQYF. CDR3 coding DNA: TGTGCCAGCAGCTTAGCTGGGCGCAGGGAGACCCAGTACTTC.

The chain links TRBV4-3 to TRBJ2-1, with 15 bases lining up with TRBD2. This CDR3 region has 19 residues. With V trimmed by 5 bases and J by 6 bases, 14 bases remained unmatched. Germline V lookup: CDR1 LGHNA, CDR2 YSLEER. CDR3 coding DNA: TGCGCCAGCAGCGAAACCCGGACTAGCGGGAGGGCACCGGTCAATGAGCAGTTCTTC. Protein product: CASSETRTSGRAPVNEQFF.

V is TRBV30 and J is TRBJ1-1; 7 nucleotides agree with TRBD1. The J segment lost 0 bases and the V segment lost 0 bases, leaving 22 bases of the junction unmatched. The CDR3 spans 21 residues. CDR1 is GTSNPN and CDR2 is SVGIG in the germline V gene (reference sequence). The CDR3 here is CAWSVPQQGSSGWVVNTEAFF. The CDR3 bases are TGTGCCTGGAGTGTCCCACAACAGGGGAGCTCAGGGTGGGTAGTGAACACTGAAGCTTTCTTT.

The genes are TRBV30 and TRBJ2-1, with TRBD1 as a possible D gene (6 bases). The CDR3 contains 11 residues. The germline V and J ends were trimmed by 6 bases and 8 bases, with 11 bases remaining between them. In germline, CDR1 is GTSNPN, CDR2 SVGIG (reference sequence). This chain's CDR3 is CACEQGHEQFF. In DNA form, the CDR3 reads TGTGCCTGTGAACAGGGCCATGAGCAGTTCTTC. Combining the CDR3 with reference TRBV30 and TRBJ2-1 gives the whole variable domain SQTIHQWPATLVQPVGSPLSLECTVEGTSNPNLYWYRQAAGRGLQLLFYSVGIGQISSEVPQNLSASRPQDRQFILSSKKLLLSDSGFYLCACEQGHEQFFGPGTRLTVL.

The V gene is TRBV6-5, the J gene TRBJ1-3; 9 bases align to TRBD1. With 7 bases clipped from V and 4 bases from J, the junction kept 2 bases outside the gene matches. CDR1 MNHEY and CDR2 SVGAGI come from the germline V gene. CDR3 size: 13 residues. CDR3 sequence reads: CASKQGAGNTIYF. Here the CDR3 DNA reads TGTGCCAGCAAACAGGGGGCAGGAAACACCATATATTTT.

This chain connects TRBV7-2 to TRBJ1-2; D gene unclear. The CDR3 loop spans 15 amino acids. V was trimmed by 1 base and J by 4 bases, leaving 13 bases between them. CDR1 is SGHTA, CDR2 FQGNSA, per germline. This CDR3 reads CASSLVGAGSYGYTF. The CDR3 DNA is TGTGCCAGCAGCTTAGTAGGCGCGGGGTCCTATGGCTACACCTTC.

About this clone: Germline and junction disagree at one end, which may indicate a read error. J is TRBJ2-1 and V is TRBV7-9; 12 positions agree with TRBD2. The length of the CDR3 is 16 residues. Germline CDR1 and CDR2: SEHNR and FQNEAQ (reference sequence). The CDR3 bases are TGTGCCAGCAGCCTAGCGGGAGGGGGGCCCTACAATGAGCAGTTCTTC. Translation: CASSLAGGGPYNEQFF.

The chain links TRBV6-6 to TRBJ1-1; 7 positions match TRBD1. This CDR3 contains 14 residues. The ends lost 5 bases at V and 1 base at J; junction bases unmatched: 4. Germline V lookup: CDR1 MNHNY, CDR2 SVGAGI (reference sequence). This CDR3 is CASSPWDRNTEAFF. Written as DNA, the CDR3 is TGTGCCAGCAGTCCCTGGGACAGGAACACTGAAGCTTTCTTT.

This clone was observed a single time. The rearrangement uses TRBV24-1 and TRBJ2-3; 8 bases fit TRBD1. From germline, CDR1 is KGHDR and CDR2 SFDVKD. The CDR3 sequence is 17 residues long. With 4 bases clipped from V and 3 bases from J, the junction kept 11 bases outside the gene matches. The CDR3 is CATSDRDRGLSTDTQYF. The CDR3 DNA reads as TGTGCCACCAGTGACCGCGACAGGGGATTGTCGACAGATACGCAGTATTTT.

The rearrangement links TRBV11-2 to TRBJ2-1, with TRBD2 as a possible D gene (5 bases). V lost 2 bases and J lost 8, with 16 bases in between. Germline V gene sequence: CDR1 SGHAT, CDR2 FQNNGV. This CDR3 spans 15 amino acids. In DNA, the CDR3 is TGTGCCAGCAGCTTAAGTTCCGGACTGTTCGATGAGCAGTTCTTC. This encodes CASSLSSGLFDEQFF.

The V call is TRBV7-2, the J call TRBJ1-1; tentative D call: TRBD1 (5 bases). The CDR3 consists of 15 residues. With 5 bases removed from V and 11 bases from J, the gap between germline ends came to 24 bases. The V gene's germline CDR1 is SGHTA and CDR2 FQGNSA. The CDR3 sequence: CASSLDWGGVRPAFF. The CDR3 DNA sequence: TGTGCCAGCAGCCTCGATTGGGGAGGGGTGCGACCCGCTTTCTTT.

The rearrangement joins TRBV4-1 to TRBJ1-2; TRBD1 matches 7 bases. In germline, CDR1 is MGHRA, CDR2 YSYEKL. The CDR3 has 16 residues. V shed 2 bases, J shed 8 bases, and the junction held 14 bases outside the gene matches. In DNA form, the CDR3 reads TGCGCCAGCAGCCAACCGGGACAGATTGTCTTAGGCGGCTACACCTTC. It yields the protein CASSQPGQIVLGGYTF.

The chain is built from TRBV2 and TRBJ2-2; 8 bases line up with TRBD2. Trimming at V came to 7 bases and at J to 3 bases, leaving 10 bases not matched to a gene. From germline, CDR1 is SNHLY and CDR2 FYNNEI. The CDR3 extends over 16 amino acids. The CDR3 protein is CASTPRTSRDTGELFF. The CDR3 DNA is TGTGCCAGCACACCCAGGACTAGCCGGGACACCGGGGAGCTGTTTTTT.